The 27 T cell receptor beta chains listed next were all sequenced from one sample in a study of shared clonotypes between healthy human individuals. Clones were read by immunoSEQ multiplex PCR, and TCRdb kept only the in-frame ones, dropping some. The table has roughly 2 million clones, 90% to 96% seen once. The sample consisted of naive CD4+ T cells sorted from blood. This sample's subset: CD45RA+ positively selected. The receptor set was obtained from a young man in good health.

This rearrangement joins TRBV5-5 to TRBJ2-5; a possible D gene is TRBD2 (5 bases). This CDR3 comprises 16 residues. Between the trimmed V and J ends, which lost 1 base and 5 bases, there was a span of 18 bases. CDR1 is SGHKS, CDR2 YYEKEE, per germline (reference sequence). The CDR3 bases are TGTGCCAGCAGCTTGTCGCCCCTTGGGAGTATGGAGACCCAGTACTTC. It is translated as CASSLSPLGSMETQYF.

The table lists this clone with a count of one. The CDR3 nucleotides are TGTGCCAGCAGACTCGGGGAGACCCCCATTCTGGGGTCCTACGAGCAGTACTTC. Its protein product is CASRLGETPILGSYEQYF. The chain uses TRBV7-9 and TRBJ2-7, with D possibly matching TRBD2 (5 bases). In germline, CDR1 is SEHNR, CDR2 FQNEAQ (reference sequence). This CDR3 region has 18 residues. V gave up 6 bases and J gave up 1 base, with 25 bases separating them. Combining the CDR3 with reference TRBV7-9 and TRBJ2-7 gives the whole variable domain DTGVSQNPRHKITKRGQNVTFRCDPISEHNRLYWYRQTLGQGPEFLTYFQNEAQLEKSRLLSDRFSAERPKGSFSTLEIQRTEQGDSAMYLCASRLGETPILGSYEQYFGPGTRLTVT.

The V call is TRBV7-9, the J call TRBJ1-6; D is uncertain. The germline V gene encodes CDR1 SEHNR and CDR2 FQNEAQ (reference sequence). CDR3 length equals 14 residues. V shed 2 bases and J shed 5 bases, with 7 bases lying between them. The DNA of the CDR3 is TGTGCCAGCAGCTTAAACGGAGATAATTCACCCCTCCACTTT. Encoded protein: CASSLNGDNSPLHF. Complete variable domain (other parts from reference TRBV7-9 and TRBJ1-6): DTGVSQNPRHKITKRGQNVTFRCDPISEHNRLYWYRQTLGQGPEFLTYFQNEAQLEKSRLLSDRFSAERPKGSFSTLEIQRTEQGDSAMYLCASSLNGDNSPLHFGNGTRLTVT.

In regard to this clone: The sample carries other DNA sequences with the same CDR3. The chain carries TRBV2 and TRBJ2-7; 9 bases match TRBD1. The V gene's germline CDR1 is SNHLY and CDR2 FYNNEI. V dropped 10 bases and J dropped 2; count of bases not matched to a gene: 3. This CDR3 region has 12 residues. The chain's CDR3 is CATGQGTYEQYF. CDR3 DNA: TGTGCCACCGGACAGGGGACCTACGAGCAGTACTTC.

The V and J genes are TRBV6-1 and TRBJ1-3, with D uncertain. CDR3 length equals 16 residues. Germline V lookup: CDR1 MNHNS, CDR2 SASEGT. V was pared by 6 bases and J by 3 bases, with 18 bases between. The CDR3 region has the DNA TGTGCCAGCAGCGAACAATTTGGAGGGAGTGGAAACACCATATATTTT. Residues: CASSEQFGGSGNTIYF.

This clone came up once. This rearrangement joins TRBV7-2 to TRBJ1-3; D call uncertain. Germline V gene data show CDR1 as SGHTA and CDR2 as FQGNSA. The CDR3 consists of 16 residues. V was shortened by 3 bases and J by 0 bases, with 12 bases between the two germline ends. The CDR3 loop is CASSFTRAFSGNTIYF. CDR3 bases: TGTGCCAGCAGCTTTACCCGGGCCTTCTCTGGAAACACCATATATTTT.

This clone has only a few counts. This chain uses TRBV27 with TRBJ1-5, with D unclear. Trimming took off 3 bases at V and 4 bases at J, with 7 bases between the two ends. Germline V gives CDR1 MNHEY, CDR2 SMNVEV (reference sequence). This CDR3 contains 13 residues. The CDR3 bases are TGTGCCAGCAGTTTCGACACGAATCAGCCCCAGCATTTT. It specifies CASSFDTNQPQHF.

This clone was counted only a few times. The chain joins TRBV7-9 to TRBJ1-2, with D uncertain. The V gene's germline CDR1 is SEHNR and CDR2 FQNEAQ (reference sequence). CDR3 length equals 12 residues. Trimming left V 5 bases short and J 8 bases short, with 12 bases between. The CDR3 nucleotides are TGTGCCAGCAGCCTTTCAACTTCAGGCTACACCTTC. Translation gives CASSLSTSGYTF.

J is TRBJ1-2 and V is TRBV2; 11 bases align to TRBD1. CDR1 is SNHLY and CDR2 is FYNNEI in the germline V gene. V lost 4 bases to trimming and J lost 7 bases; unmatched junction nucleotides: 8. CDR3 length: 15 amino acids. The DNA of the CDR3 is TGTGCCAGCAGTGCTTTAGGGACAGGGGGTGGTGGCTACACCTTC. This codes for CASSALGTGGGGYTF.

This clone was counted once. CDR3 sequence (DNA): TGTGCCAGCACCCAGGAACTTTCTAGCACAGATACGCAGTATTTT. As protein: CASTQELSSTDTQYF. The chain joins TRBV7-9 to TRBJ2-3; the D is unclear. Germline-derived CDR1 and CDR2 are SEHNR and FQNEAQ (reference sequence). This CDR3 comprises 15 residues. Deletions cut 7 bases from V and 0 bases from J, with 14 bases between.

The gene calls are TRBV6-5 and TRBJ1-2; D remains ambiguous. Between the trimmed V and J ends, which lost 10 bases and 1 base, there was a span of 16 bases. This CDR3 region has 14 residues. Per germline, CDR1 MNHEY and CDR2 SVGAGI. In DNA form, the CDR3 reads TGTGCCACCTCCCCGAGGGAACGTAACTATGGCTACACCTTC. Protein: CATSPRERNYGYTF.

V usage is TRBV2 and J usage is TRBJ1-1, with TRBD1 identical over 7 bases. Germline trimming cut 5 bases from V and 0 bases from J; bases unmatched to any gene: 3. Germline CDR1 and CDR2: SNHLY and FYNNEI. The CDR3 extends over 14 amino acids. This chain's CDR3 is CASSTGAMNTEAFF. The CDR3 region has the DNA TGTGCCAGCAGTACAGGGGCAATGAACACTGAAGCTTTCTTT.

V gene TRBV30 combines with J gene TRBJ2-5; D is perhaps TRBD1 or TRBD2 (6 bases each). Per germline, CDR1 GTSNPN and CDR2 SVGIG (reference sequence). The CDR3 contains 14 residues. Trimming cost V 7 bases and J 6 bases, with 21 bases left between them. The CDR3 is CAYTRGQPAKTQYF. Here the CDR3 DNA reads TGTGCCTACACCCGGGGGCAGCCTGCCAAGACCCAGTACTTC.

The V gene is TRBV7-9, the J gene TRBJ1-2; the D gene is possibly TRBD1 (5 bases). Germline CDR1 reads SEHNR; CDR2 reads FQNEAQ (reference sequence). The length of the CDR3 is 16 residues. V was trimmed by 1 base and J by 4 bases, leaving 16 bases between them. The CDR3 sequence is CASSLGGSGTGYGYTF. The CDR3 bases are TGTGCCAGCAGCTTAGGAGGGTCGGGGACGGGCTATGGCTACACCTTC.

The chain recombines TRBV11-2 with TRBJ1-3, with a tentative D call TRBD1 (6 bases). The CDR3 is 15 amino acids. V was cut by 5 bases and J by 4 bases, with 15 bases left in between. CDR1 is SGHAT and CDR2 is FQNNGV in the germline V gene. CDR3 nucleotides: TGTGCCAGCAGCACCCAGACCAGGGGAGGAAACACCATATATTTT. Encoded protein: CASSTQTRGGNTIYF.

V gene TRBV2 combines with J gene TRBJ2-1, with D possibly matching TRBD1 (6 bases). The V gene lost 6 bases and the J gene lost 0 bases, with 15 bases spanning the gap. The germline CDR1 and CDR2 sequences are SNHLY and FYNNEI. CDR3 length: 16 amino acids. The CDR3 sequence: CASRTGILSSYNEQFF. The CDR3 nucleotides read TGTGCCAGCAGGACAGGAATCCTGAGCTCCTACAATGAGCAGTTCTTC. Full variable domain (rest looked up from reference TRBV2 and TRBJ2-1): EPEVTQTPSHQVTQMGQEVILRCVPISNHLYFYWYRQILGQKVEFLVSFYNNEISEKSEIFDDQFSVERPDGSNFTLKIRSTKLEDSAMYFCASRTGILSSYNEQFFGPGTRLTVL.

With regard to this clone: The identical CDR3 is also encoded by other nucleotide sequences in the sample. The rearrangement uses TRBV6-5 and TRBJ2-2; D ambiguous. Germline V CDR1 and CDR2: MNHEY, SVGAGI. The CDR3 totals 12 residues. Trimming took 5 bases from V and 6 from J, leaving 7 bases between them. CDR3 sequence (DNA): TGTGCCAGCAGTCGGCGATCCGGGGAGCTGTTTTTT. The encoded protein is CASSRRSGELFF.

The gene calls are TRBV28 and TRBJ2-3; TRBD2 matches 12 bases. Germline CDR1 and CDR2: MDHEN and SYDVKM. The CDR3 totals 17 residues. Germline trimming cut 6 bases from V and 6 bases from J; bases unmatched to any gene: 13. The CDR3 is CASSDPSGRARGDTQYF. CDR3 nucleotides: TGTGCCAGCAGCGACCCTAGCGGGAGGGCCCGAGGGGATACGCAGTATTTT.

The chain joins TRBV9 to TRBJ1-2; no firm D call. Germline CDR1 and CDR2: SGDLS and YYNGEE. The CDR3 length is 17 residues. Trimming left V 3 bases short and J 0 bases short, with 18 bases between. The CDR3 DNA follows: TGTGCCAGCAGCGCCAGTCCCGAACGAACTTCTAACTATGGCTACACCTTC. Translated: CASSASPERTSNYGYTF.

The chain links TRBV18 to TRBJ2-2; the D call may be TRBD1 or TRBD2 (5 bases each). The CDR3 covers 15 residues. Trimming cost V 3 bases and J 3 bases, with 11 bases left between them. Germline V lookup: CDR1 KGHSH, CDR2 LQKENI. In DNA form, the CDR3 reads TGTGCCAGCTCACCCAGAGGGGTCGACACCGGGGAGCTGTTTTTT. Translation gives CASSPRGVDTGELFF.

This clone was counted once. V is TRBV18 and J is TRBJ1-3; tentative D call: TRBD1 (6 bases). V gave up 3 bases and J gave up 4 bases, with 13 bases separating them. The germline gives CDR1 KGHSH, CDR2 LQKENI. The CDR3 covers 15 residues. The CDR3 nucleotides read TGTGCCAGCTCACCCTTGGACAGCCAAGGAAACACCATATATTTT. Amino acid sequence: CASSPLDSQGNTIYF.

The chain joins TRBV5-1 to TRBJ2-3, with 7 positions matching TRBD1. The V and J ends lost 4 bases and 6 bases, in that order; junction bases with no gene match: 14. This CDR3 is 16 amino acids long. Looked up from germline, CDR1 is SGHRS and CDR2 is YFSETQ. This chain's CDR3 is CASSREALTGFDTQYF. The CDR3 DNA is TGCGCCAGCAGCAGAGAAGCATTGACAGGGTTCGATACGCAGTATTTT.

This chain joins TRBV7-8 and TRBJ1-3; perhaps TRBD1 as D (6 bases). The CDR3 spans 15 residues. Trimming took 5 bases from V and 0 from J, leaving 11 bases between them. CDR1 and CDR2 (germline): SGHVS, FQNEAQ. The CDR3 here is CASSPRDNSGNTIYF. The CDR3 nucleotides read TGTGCCAGCAGCCCTAGGGACAACTCTGGAAACACCATATATTTT.

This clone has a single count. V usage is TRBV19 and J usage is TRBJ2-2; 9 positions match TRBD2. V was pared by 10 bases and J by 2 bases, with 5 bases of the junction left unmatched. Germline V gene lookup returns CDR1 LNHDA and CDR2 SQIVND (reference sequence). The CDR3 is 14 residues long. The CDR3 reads CATWTSANTGELFF. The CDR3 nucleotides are TGTGCCACGTGGACTAGCGCAAACACCGGGGAGCTGTTTTTT. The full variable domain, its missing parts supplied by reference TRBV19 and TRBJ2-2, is DGGITQSPKYLFRKEGQNVTLSCEQNLNHDAMYWYRQDPGQGLRLIYYSQIVNDFQKGDIAEGYSVSREKKESFPLTVTSAQKNPTAFYLCATWTSANTGELFFGEGSRLTVL.

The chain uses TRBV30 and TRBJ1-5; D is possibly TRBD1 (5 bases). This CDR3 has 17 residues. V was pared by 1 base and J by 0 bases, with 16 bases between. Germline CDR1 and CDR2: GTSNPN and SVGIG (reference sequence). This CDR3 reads CAWSDAGYLYSNQPQHF. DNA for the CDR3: TGTGCCTGGAGTGACGCAGGGTACTTGTATAGCAATCAGCCCCAGCATTTT. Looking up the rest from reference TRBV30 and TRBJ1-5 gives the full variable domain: SQTIHQWPATLVQPVGSPLSLECTVEGTSNPNLYWYRQAAGRGLQLLFYSVGIGQISSEVPQNLSASRPQDRQFILSSKKLLLSDSGFYLCAWSDAGYLYSNQPQHFGDGTRLSIL.

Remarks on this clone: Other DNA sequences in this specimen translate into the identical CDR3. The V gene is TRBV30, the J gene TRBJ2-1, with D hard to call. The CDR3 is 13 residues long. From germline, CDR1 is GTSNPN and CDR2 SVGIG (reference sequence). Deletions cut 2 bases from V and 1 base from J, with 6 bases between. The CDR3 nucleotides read TGTGCCTGGAGTAGAGATTCCTACAATGAGCAGTTCTTC. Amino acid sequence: CAWSRDSYNEQFF.

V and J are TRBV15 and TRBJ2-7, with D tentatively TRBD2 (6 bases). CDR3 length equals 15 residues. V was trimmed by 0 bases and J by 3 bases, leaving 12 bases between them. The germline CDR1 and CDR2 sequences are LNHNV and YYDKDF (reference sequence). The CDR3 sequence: CATSRESSAYYEQYF. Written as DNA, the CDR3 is TGTGCCACCAGCAGAGAGTCTAGCGCCTACTACGAGCAGTACTTC.